This T cell receptor (beta chain) is from a study of CD8 T cells in Susac syndrome. With random hexamers, 0.5 to 1 ug RNA was reverse transcribed. TCRdb independently ran MiXCR on the immunoSEQ multiplex PCR reads; one entry per CDR3 protein. The table includes approximately 130,000 distinct CDR3 sequences, around nine tenths detected once. This CDR3 has 13 amino acids. CDR1 and CDR2 (germline): SGDLS, YYNGEE. Trimming took 3 bases from V and 8 from J; bases not matched to a gene: 3. The TCR was taken from a human donor with multiple sclerosis. Material: CD8+ T cells from PBMCs. V gene TRBV9 combines with J gene TRBJ2-1, with 9 bases that match TRBD1. This chain's CDR3 is CASSAGTGYEQFF. The DNA for the CDR3 is TGTGCCAGCAGCGCCGGGACAGGGTATGAGCAGTTCTTC. The variable domain in full, completed from reference TRBV9 and TRBJ2-1, reads DSGVTQTPKHLITATGQRVTLRCSPRSGDLSVYWYQQSLDQGLQFLIQYYNGEERAKGNILERFSAQQFPDLHSELNLSSLELGDSALYFCASSAGTGYEQFFGPGTRLTVL.